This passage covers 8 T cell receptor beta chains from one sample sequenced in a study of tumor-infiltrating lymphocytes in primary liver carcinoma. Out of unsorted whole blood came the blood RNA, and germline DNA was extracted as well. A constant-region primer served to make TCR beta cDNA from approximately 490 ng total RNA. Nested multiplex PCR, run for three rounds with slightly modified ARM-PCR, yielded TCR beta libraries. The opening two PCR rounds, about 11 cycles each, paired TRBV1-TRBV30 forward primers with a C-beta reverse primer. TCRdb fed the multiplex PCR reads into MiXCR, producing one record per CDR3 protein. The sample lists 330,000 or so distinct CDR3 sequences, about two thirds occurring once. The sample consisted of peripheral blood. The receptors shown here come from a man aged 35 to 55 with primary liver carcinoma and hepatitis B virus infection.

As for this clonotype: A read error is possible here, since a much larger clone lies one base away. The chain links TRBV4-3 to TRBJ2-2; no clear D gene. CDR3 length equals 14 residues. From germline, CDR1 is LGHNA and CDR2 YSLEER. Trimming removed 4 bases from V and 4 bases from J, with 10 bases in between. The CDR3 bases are TGCGCCAGCAGCCTGGCCCACATCACCGGGGAGCTGTTTTTT. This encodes CASSLAHITGELFF.

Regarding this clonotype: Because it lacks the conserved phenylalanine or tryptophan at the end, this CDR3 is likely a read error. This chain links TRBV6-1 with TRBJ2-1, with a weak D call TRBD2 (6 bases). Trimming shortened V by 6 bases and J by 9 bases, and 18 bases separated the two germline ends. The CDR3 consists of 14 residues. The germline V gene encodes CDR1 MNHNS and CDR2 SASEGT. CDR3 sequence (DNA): TGTGCCAGCAGGGCGGAGGGCCGTAGAAGTGAGCAGTTCCTC. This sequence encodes CASRAEGRRSEQFL.

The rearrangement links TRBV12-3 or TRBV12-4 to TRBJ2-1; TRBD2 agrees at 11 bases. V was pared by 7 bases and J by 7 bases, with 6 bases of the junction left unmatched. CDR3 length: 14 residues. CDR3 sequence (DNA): TGTGCCAGCACAATAGCGGGAGGGCCGAATGAGCAGTTCTTC. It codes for CASTIAGGPNEQFF.

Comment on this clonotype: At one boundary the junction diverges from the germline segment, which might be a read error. CDR3 region: CASGFDPRDGSKLFF. CDR3 DNA sequence: TGTGCCAGCGGCTTTGATCCTCGGGACGGGTCAAAGCTGTTTTTT. The chain combines TRBV11-2 with TRBJ2-2; D possibly uses TRBD1 or TRBD2 (5 bases each). In germline, CDR1 is SGHAT, CDR2 FQNNGV. The CDR3 contains 15 residues.

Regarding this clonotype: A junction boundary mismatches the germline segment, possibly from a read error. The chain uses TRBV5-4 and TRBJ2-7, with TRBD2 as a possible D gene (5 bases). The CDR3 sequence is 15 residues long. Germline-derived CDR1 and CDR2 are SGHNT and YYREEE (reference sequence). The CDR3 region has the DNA TGTACCAGCAGCGGAGGACCCGAGAGCTCCTACGAGCAGTACTTC. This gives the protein CTSSGGPESSYEQYF.

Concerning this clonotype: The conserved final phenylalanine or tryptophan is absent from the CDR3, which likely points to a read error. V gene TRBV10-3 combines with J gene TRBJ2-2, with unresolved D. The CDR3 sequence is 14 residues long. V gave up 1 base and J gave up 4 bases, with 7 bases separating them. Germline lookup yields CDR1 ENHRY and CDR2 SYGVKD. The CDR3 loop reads CAISELSVTGELFY. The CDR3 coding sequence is TGTGCCATCAGTGAGTTGAGCGTCACCGGGGAGCTGTTTTAT.

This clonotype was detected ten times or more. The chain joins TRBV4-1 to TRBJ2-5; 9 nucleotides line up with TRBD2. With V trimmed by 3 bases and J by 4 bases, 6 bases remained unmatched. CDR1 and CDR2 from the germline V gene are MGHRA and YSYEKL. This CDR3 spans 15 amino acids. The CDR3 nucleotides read TGCGCCAGCAGCCAGGACGGGACTAGCAGAGAGACCCAGTACTTC. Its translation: CASSQDGTSRETQYF.

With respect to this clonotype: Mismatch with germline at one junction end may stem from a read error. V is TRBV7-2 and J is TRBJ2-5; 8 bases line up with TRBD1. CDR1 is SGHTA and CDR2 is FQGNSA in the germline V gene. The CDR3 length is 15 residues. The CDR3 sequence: CVSSHDRGEEETQYF. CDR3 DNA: TGTGTCAGCAGCCACGACAGGGGTGAAGAAGAGACCCAGTATTTC.